This TCR beta chain derives from a study of regulatory T cells. Study-wide results and caveats: Regulatory T cells showed the strongest V-J pair restriction and V/J gene skewing among patient repertoires. Patient CD8+ T cells trended nonsignificantly toward lower Shannon entropy than control CD8+ cells.

The primer mix had 52 TRBV and 13 TRBJ primers. Repertoires were generated with immunoSEQ multiplex PCR, while TCRdb's copy carries only in-frame clones and drops some. The table lists some 9,100 clones, around 82% of them singletons. As regards this clone: Its antigen is still unknown.

All CD3G-deficient patients showed autoimmunity, more severe in two. At testing, patients were 2 to 39 years old, with reduced naive and increased memory T-cell proportions. Germline assignment: CDR1 SEHNR and CDR2 FQNEAQ (reference sequence). The CDR3 is 15 residues long. V lost 4 bases, J lost 3 bases, and 16 bases lay in between. The sequence was obtained from a young adult with CD3G deficiency. The material sequenced was CD8+ T cells sorted from blood. The chain joins TRBV7-9 to TRBJ2-7; possibly TRBD1 or TRBD2 for D (5 bases each). CDR3 in DNA: TGTGCCAGCAGCTCCGACCGGGACCCAGGCTACGAGCAGTACTTC. It codes for CASSSDRDPGYEQYF.